What follows describes a single T cell receptor beta chain. Its antigen is not identified. After removal of 11 bases from V and 2 bases from J, the junction contained 14 bases not matched to a gene. The CDR3 length is 15 residues. With 60 Vbeta and 13 Jbeta primers, the PCR was carried out. Repertoires were generated with immunoSEQ multiplex PCR, while TCRdb's copy carries only in-frame clones and drops some. This repertoire shows 150,000 to 180,000 clones, roughly 85% found once; its top ten account for about 2.4%. The sample originates from a study of cytomegalovirus exposure and HLA in healthy donors. Study-wide background: Earlier, approximately 190 million T cells were analyzed, and more than 100 million unique TCR beta sequences were found among them.

Findings and caveats of the study: Productive status was seen about 87% or about 30% of the time for most TCR beta V segments in an earlier analysis.

The clonotype comes from a woman aged 18-29 years in good health and CMV-seronegative. What was sequenced was PBMCs. This sequence joins TRBV23-1 and TRBJ2-7; 8 bases map to TRBD1. Being an ORF, TRBV23-1 has a function that is uncertain. CDR3 region: CARGLRGRATYEQYF. The DNA for the CDR3 is TGCGCCCGAGGACTCAGGGGGCGGGCCACCTACGAGCAGTACTTC.